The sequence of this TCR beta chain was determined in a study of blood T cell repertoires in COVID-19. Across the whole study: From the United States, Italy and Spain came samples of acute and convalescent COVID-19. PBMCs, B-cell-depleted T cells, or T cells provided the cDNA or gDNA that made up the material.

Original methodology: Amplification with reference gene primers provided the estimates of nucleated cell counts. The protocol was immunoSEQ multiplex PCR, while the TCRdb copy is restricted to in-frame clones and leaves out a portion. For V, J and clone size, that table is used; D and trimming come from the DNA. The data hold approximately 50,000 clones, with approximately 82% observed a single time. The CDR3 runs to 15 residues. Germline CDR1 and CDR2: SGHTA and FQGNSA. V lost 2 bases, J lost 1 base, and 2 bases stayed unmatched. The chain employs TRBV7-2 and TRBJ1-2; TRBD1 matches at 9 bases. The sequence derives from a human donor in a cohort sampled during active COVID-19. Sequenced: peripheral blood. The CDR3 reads CASSLKGQGNYGYTF. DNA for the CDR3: TGTGCCAGCAGCTTAAAGGGACAGGGTAACTATGGCTACACCTTC.